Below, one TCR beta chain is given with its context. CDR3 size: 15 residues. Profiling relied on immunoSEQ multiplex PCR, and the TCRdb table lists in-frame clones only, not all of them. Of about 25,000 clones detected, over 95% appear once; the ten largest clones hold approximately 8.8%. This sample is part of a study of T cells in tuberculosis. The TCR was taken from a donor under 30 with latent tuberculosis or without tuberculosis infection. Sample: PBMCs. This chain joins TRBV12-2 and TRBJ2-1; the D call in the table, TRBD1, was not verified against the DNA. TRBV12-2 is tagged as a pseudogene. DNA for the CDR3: TGTGCAAGTCGCTTACCCCAGGGGGCGCGCAATGAGCAGTTCTTC. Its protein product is CASRLPQGARNEQFF.